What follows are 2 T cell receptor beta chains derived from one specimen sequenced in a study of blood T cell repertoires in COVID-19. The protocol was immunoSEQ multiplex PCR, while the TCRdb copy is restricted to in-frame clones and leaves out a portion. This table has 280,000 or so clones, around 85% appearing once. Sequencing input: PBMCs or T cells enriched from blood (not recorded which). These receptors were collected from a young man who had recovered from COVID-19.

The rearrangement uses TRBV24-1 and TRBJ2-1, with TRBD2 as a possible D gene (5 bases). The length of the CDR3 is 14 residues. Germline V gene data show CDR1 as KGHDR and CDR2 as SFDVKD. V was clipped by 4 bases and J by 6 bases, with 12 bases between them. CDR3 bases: TGTGCCACCAGTGACACTAGTCCGGGCAATGAGCAGTTCTTC. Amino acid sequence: CATSDTSPGNEQFF.

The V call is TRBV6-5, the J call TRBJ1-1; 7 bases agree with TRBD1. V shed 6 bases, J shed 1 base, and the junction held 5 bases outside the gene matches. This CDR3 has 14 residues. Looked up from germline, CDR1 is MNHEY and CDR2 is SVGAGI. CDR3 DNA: TGTGCCAGCAGCCACAGGGGCGGGAACACTGAAGCTTTCTTT. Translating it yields CASSHRGGNTEAFF.